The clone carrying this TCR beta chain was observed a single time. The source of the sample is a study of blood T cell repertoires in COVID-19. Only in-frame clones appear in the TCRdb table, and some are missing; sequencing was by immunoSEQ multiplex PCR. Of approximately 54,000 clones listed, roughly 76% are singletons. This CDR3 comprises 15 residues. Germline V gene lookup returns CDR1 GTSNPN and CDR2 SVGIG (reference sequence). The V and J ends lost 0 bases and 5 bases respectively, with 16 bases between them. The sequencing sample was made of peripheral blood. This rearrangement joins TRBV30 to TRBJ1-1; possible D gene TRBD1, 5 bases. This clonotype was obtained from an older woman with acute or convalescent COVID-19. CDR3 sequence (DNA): TGTGCCTGGAGTGTAACTCGAGGTGCAGGGACTGAAGCTTTCTTT. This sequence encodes CAWSVTRGAGTEAFF. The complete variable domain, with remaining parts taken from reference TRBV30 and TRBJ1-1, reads SQTIHQWPATLVQPVGSPLSLECTVEGTSNPNLYWYRQAAGRGLQLLFYSVGIGQISSEVPQNLSASRPQDRQFILSSKKLLLSDSGFYLCAWSVTRGAGTEAFFGQGTRLTVV.